This TCR beta chain was documented in a study of T cell responses to AZD1222 COVID-19 vaccine. The CDR3 covers 12 residues. V gave up 1 base and J gave up 4 bases, with 7 bases separating them. CDR1 and CDR2 (germline): SQVTM, ANQGSEA. The assay was immunoSEQ multiplex PCR, and TCRdb's table has in-frame clones only and misses some. The sample yields some 180,000 clones, 70% to 90% seen once. Broader study findings: Females outnumbered males among donors, who were mostly white British; clonal diversity was possibly underestimated.

A note on this clone: Its antigen remains unidentified.

This receptor was identified in an adult who received the AZD1222 COVID-19 vaccine. Here the sequenced sample was peripheral blood, taken 28 days after the second AZD1222 dose. J is TRBJ1-1 and V is TRBV29-1; no clear D gene. CDR3 in amino acids: CSVEGLATEAFF. The CDR3 DNA reads TGCAGCGTTGAAGGTCTGGCCACTGAAGCTTTCTTT.